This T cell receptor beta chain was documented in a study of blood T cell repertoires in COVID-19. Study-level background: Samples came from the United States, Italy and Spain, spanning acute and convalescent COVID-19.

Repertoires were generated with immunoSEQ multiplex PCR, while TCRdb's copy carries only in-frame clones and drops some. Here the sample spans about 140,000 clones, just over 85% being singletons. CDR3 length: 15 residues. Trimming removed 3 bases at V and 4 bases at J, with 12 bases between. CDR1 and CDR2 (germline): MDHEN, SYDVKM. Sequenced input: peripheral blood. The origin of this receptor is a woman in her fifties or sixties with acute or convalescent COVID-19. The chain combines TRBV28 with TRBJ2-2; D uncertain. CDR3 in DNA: TGTGCCAGCAGTTTGAGTCCCCCCTCCACCGGGGAGCTGTTTTTT. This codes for CASSLSPPSTGELFF.